Each of the 13 T cell receptor beta chains below was sequenced from the same sample in a study of blood T cell repertoires in COVID-19. The table came from immunoSEQ multiplex PCR; TCRdb's copy has only in-frame clones and leaves some out. The sample holds over 450,000 clones, roughly nine tenths seen once. Sequenced: peripheral blood. All receptors derive from a man between 18 and 29 years old with COVID-19, enrolled during active disease.

The V call is TRBV29-1, the J call TRBJ2-2, with TRBD1 identical over 11 bases. Losses at the gene ends were 0 bases for V and 1 base for J; bases not matched to a gene: 10. The CDR3 is 19 residues long. Germline V gene lookup returns CDR1 SQVTM and CDR2 ANQGSEA. CDR3 nucleotides: TGCAGCGTTGAAGACACTCTCGGGACAGGGGGGAAGAACACCGGGGAGCTGTTTTTT. This sequence encodes CSVEDTLGTGGKNTGELFF.

The chain links TRBV18 to TRBJ1-4; D is uncertain. Trimming removed 3 bases at V and 5 bases at J, with 10 bases between. Germline assignment: CDR1 KGHSH and CDR2 LQKENI. This CDR3 has 14 residues. CDR3 sequence reads: CASSPGVENEKLFF. As DNA, the CDR3 is TGTGCCAGCTCACCGGGAGTCGAAAATGAAAAACTGTTTTTT.

This clone was seen more than once but under ten times. The chain combines TRBV19 with TRBJ1-5; perhaps TRBD1 as D (5 bases). The ends were cut back, 7 bases at V and 0 bases at J, with 13 bases in the middle. Germline CDR1 and CDR2: LNHDA and SQIVND (reference sequence). CDR3 length: 15 residues. The CDR3 nucleotides read TGTGCCAGTACCCTCCTAGGGGCTAGCAATCAGCCCCAGCATTTT. Amino acids: CASTLLGASNQPQHF.

This rearrangement joins TRBV19 to TRBJ2-7, with a weak D call TRBD2 (6 bases). V was trimmed by 1 base and J by 4 bases, leaving 11 bases between them. Germline lookup yields CDR1 LNHDA and CDR2 SQIVND (reference sequence). The CDR3 length is 14 residues. CDR3 sequence: CASSIGMEGYEQYF. CDR3 DNA: TGTGCCAGTAGTATAGGGATGGAGGGGTACGAGCAGTACTTC.

To note about this clone: Other DNA sequences in this specimen translate into the identical CDR3. The chain combines TRBV5-1 with TRBJ1-2; unclear D gene. The V end was cut by 0 bases, the J end by 4 bases, with 7 bases between. CDR1 SGHRS and CDR2 YFSETQ come from the germline V gene. This CDR3 contains 13 residues. The chain's CDR3 is CASSLEGAYGYTF. The CDR3 DNA is TGCGCCAGCAGCTTGGAGGGAGCCTATGGCTACACCTTC.

The chain has TRBV3-1 (or the pseudogene TRBV3-2) and TRBJ2-7; 9 bases match TRBD2. Germline values: CDR1 LGHDT, CDR2 YNNKEL (reference sequence). V dropped 1 base and J dropped 5; count of bases not matched to a gene: 6. The CDR3 sequence is 15 residues long. In DNA form, the CDR3 reads TGTGCCAGCAGCCAAGTGGCGGGGGGGGTCGACGAGCAGTACTTC. Amino acids: CASSQVAGGVDEQYF.

The chain couples TRBV18 to TRBJ1-6; TRBD1 agrees at 10 bases. Looked up from germline, CDR1 is KGHSH and CDR2 is LQKENI. The CDR3 covers 14 residues. With V trimmed by 3 bases and J by 8 bases, 1 base remained unmatched. The CDR3 reads CASSPGTGDSPLHF. The CDR3 DNA sequence: TGTGCCAGCTCACCTGGGACAGGGGATTCACCCCTCCACTTT. The variable domain in full, completed from reference TRBV18 and TRBJ1-6, reads NAGVMQNPRHLVRRRGQEARLRCSPMKGHSHVYWYRQLPEEGLKFMVYLQKENIIDESGMPKERFSAEFPKEGPSILRIQQVVRGDSAAYFCASSPGTGDSPLHFGNGTRLTVT.

This clone was detected a few times. The rearrangement links TRBV20-1 to TRBJ1-2; the D is unclear. Germline V gene lookup returns CDR1 DFQATT and CDR2 SNEGSKA (reference sequence). Trimming took 5 bases from V and 4 from J, leaving 8 bases between them. CDR3 length equals 11 residues. The CDR3 loop reads CSAPDTYGYTF. The CDR3 DNA reads TGCAGTGCTCCCGACACCTATGGCTACACCTTC.

On this clone: Other nucleotide sequences from this sample produce the same CDR3. The CDR3 DNA sequence: TGCGCCAGCAGCTTGAGGGCGGGAGGGACTGAAGCTTTCTTT. Translation gives CASSLRAGGTEAFF. The rearrangement joins TRBV5-1 to TRBJ1-1; D unclear. CDR3 length: 14 amino acids. Germline assignment: CDR1 SGHRS and CDR2 YFSETQ. V gave up 1 base and J gave up 5 bases, with 12 bases separating them.

The chain is built from TRBV7-3 and TRBJ2-6; TRBD1 might be the D (6 bases). Trimming removed 2 bases from V and 4 bases from J, with 18 bases in between. CDR3 length: 18 amino acids. Germline values: CDR1 SGHTA, CDR2 FQGTGA. CDR3 amino acids: CASSLVSRGVAGANVLTF. The CDR3 nucleotides read TGTGCCAGCAGCTTAGTGAGCAGGGGCGTAGCAGGGGCCAACGTCCTGACTTTC. The full variable domain, its missing parts supplied by reference TRBV7-3 and TRBJ2-6, is GAGVSQTPSNKVTEKGKYVELRCDPISGHTALYWYRQSLGQGPEFLIYFQGTGAADDSGLPNDRFFAVRPEGSVSTLKIQRTERGDSAVYLCASSLVSRGVAGANVLTFGAGSRLTVL.

This clone was detected once. The rearrangement links TRBV6-5 to TRBJ1-5, with D perhaps TRBD1 (5 bases). The V end was cut by 7 bases, the J end by 0 bases, with 13 bases between. The CDR3 sequence is 15 residues long. Germline V gene sequence: CDR1 MNHEY, CDR2 SVGAGI. CDR3 protein: CASNSEGLSNQPQHF. DNA for the CDR3: TGTGCCAGCAACTCCGAGGGACTTAGCAATCAGCCCCAGCATTTT.

V gene TRBV6-5 combines with J gene TRBJ1-5; D uncertain. Between the trimmed V and J ends, which lost 0 bases and 1 base, there was a span of 7 bases. The V gene's germline CDR1 is MNHEY and CDR2 SVGAGI. The CDR3 sequence is 15 residues long. Written as DNA, the CDR3 is TGTGCCAGCAGTTACTCAGCACAGAGCAATCAGCCCCAGCATTTT. Amino acids: CASSYSAQSNQPQHF.

CDR3 sequence: CASSSGGEETQYF. CDR3 nucleotides: TGTGCCAGTAGTTCAGGGGGCGAAGAGACCCAGTACTTC. This chain links TRBV19 with TRBJ2-5; 8 bases fit TRBD1. CDR1 is LNHDA and CDR2 is SQIVND in the germline V gene (reference sequence). V shed 5 bases and J 3 bases; nucleotides not matched to a gene: 2. This CDR3 is built from 13 residues.